This T cell receptor (beta chain) was recovered during a study of T cells in Graves' hyperthyroidism and ophthalmopathy. In its sample, this clonotype was seen many times. The antigen remains unidentified. This CDR3 is built from 15 residues. V was shortened by 4 bases and J by 0 bases, with 7 bases between the two germline ends. Germline CDR1 reads SGHTA; CDR2 reads FQGTGA. The study, taken as a whole, reports: In blood, most of the thyroid clonotypes expanded above 0.001 were also present.

RNA transcripts served as the template for amplifying TCR beta CDR3 regions. The HTBI set primed first-round TCR CDR3 RT-PCR. From the multiplex PCR reads, TCRdb called clonotypes with MiXCR, one entry per CDR3 protein. The top ten hold approximately 11% of the sample, which has 300,000 to 450,000 distinct CDR3 sequences, 14% seen once. Absent ophthalmopathy progression within 18 months defined stable Graves' hyperthyroidism. Aged 18 to 65, the patients had hyperthyroidism that was newly diagnosed and had lasted under 2 months. Diagnoses used clinical symptoms, serum thyroxine and TRAb, thyroid ultrasound and orbital computed tomography.

The chain carries TRBV7-3 and TRBJ2-6; D unclear. This sequence was found in a woman in her sixties or seventies with Graves' hyperthyroidism. Sequencing used blood. The CDR3 loop is CASSSLTSGANVLTF. CDR3 sequence (DNA): TGTGCCAGCAGCTCCTTAACCTCTGGGGCCAACGTCCTGACTTTC.